This entry describes one T cell receptor (beta chain). These data come from a study of T cells after somatic rescue of genetic block. This CDR3 region has 12 residues. The germline V and J ends were trimmed by 8 bases and 6 bases, with 12 bases remaining between them. Germline V gene data show CDR1 as SNHLY and CDR2 as FYNNEI. The protocol was immunoSEQ multiplex PCR, while the TCRdb copy is restricted to in-frame clones and leaves out a portion. The sample has roughly 15,000 clones, about 70% seen once. This sequence was found in a boy younger than 18. J is TRBJ2-3 and V is TRBV2, with D maybe TRBD2 (7 bases). The material sequenced was peripheral blood mononuclear cells (PBMCs). The CDR3 is CASGGGADTQYF. In nucleotides, the CDR3 is TGTGCCAGCGGCGGGGGCGCGGATACGCAGTATTTT.